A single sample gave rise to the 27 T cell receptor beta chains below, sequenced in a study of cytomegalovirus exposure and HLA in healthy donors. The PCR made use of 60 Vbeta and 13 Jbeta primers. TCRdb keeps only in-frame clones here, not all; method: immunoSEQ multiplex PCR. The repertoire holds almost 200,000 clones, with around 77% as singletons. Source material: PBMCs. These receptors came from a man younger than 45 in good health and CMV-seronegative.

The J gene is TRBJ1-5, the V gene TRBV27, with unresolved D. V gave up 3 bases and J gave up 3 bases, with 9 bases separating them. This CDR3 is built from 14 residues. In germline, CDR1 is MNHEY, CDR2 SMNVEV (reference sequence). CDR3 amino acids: CASSFGLFNQPQHF. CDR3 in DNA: TGTGCCAGCAGTTTTGGGCTTTTCAATCAGCCCCAGCATTTT.

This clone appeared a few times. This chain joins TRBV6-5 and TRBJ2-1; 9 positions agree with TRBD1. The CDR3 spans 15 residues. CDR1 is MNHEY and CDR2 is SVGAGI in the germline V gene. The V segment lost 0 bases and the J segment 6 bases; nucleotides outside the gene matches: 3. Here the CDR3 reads CASSYSTGGGNEQFF. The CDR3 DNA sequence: TGTGCCAGCAGTTACTCGACAGGGGGGGGCAATGAGCAGTTCTTC.

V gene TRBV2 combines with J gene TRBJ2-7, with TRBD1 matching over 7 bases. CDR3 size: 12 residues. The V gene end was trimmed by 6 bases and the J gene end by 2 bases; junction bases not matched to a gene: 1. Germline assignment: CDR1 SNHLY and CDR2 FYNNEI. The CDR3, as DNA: TGTGCCAGCAGGGGGACAGCCTACGAGCAGTACTTC. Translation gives CASRGTAYEQYF.

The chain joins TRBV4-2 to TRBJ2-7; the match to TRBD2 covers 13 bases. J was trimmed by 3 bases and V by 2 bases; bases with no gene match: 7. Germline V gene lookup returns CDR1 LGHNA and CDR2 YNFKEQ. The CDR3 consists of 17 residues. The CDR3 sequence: CASSQTELAGGFYEQYF. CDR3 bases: TGTGCCAGCAGCCAAACAGAACTAGCGGGAGGGTTCTACGAGCAGTACTTC.

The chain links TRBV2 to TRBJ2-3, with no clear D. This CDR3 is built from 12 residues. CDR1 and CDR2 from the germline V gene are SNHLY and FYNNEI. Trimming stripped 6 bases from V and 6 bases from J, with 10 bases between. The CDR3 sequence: CASRVESDTQYF. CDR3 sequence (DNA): TGTGCCAGCAGGGTCGAGTCTGATACGCAGTATTTT. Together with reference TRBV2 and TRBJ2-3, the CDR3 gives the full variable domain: EPEVTQTPSHQVTQMGQEVILRCVPISNHLYFYWYRQILGQKVEFLVSFYNNEISEKSEIFDDQFSVERPDGSNFTLKIRSTKLEDSAMYFCASRVESDTQYFGPGTRLTVL.

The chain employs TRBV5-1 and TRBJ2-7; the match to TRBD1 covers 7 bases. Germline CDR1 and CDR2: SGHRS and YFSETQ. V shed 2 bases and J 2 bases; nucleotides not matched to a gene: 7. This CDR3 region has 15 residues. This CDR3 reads CASSFNRGITYEQYF. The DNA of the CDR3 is TGCGCCAGCAGCTTCAACAGGGGCATCACCTACGAGCAGTACTTC. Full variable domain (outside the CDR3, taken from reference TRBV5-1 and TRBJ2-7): KAGVTQTPRYLIKTRGQQVTLSCSPISGHRSVSWYQQTPGQGLQFLFEYFSETQRNKGNFPGRFSGRQFSNSRSEMNVSTLELGDSALYLCASSFNRGITYEQYFGPGTRLTVT.

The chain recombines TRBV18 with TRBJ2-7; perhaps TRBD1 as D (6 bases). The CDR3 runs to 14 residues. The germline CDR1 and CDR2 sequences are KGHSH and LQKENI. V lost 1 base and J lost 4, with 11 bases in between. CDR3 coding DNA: TGTGCCAGCTCACCACGGGGGCTAGGTTACGAGCAGTACTTC. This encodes CASSPRGLGYEQYF. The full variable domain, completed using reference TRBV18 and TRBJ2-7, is NAGVMQNPRHLVRRRGQEARLRCSPMKGHSHVYWYRQLPEEGLKFMVYLQKENIIDESGMPKERFSAEFPKEGPSILRIQQVVRGDSAAYFCASSPRGLGYEQYFGPGTRLTVT.

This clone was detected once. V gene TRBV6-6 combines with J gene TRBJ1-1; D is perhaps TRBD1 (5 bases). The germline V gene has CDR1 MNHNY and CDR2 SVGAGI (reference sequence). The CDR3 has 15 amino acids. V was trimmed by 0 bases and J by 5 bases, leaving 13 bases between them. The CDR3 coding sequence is TGTGCCAGCAGTTACTCGATATTCGGGGGGACTGAAGCTTTCTTT. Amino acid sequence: CASSYSIFGGTEAFF.

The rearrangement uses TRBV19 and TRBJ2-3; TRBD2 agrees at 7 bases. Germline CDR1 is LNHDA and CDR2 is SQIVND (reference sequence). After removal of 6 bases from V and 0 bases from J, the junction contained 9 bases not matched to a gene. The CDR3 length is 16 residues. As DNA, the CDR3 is TGTGCCAGTAGCTCGAGGCTAGCGGCTAGCACAGATACGCAGTATTTT. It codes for CASSSRLAASTDTQYF.

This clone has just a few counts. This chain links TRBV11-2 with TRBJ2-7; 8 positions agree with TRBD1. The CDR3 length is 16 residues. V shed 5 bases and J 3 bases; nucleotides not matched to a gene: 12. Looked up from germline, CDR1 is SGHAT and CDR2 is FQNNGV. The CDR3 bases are TGTGCCAGCAGCGCACTCAGACAGGGGACCAACTACGAGCAGTACTTC. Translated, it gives CASSALRQGTNYEQYF. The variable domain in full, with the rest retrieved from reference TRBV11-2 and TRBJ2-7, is EAGVAQSPRYKIIEKRQSVAFWCNPISGHATLYWYQQILGQGPKLLIQFQNNGVVDDSQLPKDRFSAERLKGVDSTLKIQPAKLEDSAVYLCASSALRQGTNYEQYFGPGTRLTVT.

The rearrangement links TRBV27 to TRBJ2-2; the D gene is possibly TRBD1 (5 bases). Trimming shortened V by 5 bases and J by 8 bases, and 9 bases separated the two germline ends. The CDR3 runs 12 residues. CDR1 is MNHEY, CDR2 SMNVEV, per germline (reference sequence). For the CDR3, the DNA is TGTGCCAGCAGTACCTGGACAGGGGAGCTGTTTTTT. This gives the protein CASSTWTGELFF.

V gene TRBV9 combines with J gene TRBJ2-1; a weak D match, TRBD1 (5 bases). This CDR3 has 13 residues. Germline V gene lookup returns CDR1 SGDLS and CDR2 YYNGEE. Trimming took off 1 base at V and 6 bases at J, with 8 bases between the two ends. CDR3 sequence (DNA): TGTGCCAGCAGCGTATCAGGGCCCAATGAGCAGTTCTTC. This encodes CASSVSGPNEQFF.

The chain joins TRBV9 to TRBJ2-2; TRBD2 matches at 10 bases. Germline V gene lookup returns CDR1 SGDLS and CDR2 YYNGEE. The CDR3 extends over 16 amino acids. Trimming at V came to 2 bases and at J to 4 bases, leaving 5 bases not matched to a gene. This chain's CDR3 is CASSVSAGGATGELFF. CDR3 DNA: TGTGCCAGCAGCGTCTCAGCGGGAGGGGCCACCGGGGAGCTGTTTTTT.

Here the CDR3 reads CASSETETGFPYEQYF. The CDR3 DNA sequence: TGTGCCAGCAGTGAAACGGAGACAGGTTTCCCCTACGAGCAGTACTTC. The V and J genes are TRBV6-1 and TRBJ2-7; a possible D gene is TRBD1 (6 bases). From germline, CDR1 is MNHNS and CDR2 SASEGT. Trimming removed 2 bases from V and 2 bases from J, with 16 bases in between. This CDR3 has 16 residues.

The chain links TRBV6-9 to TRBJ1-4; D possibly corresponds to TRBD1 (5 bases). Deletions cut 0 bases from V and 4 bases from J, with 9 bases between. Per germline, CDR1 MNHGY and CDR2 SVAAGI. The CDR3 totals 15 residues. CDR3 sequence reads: CASSYSRDGNEKLFF. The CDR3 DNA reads TGTGCCAGCAGTTATTCGCGGGACGGTAATGAAAAACTGTTTTTT.

The DNA of the CDR3 is TGTGCCAGCAGCTTAGTTGCGGGGGGGCCACAAGAGACCCAGTACTTC. The encoded protein is CASSLVAGGPQETQYF. This chain uses TRBV7-9 with TRBJ2-5; 9 bases align to TRBD2. The germline V gene has CDR1 SEHNR and CDR2 FQNEAQ (reference sequence). V lost 1 base and J lost 2; bases outside the gene matches: 5. The CDR3 spans 16 residues. The full variable domain, completed using reference TRBV7-9 and TRBJ2-5, is DTGVSQNPRHKITKRGQNVTFRCDPISEHNRLYWYRQTLGQGPEFLTYFQNEAQLEKSRLLSDRFSAERPKGSFSTLEIQRTEQGDSAMYLCASSLVAGGPQETQYFGPGTRLLVL.

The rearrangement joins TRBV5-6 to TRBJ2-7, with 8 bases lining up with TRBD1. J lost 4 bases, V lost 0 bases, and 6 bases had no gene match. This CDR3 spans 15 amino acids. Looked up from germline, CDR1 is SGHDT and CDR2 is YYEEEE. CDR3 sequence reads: CASSLGDRGSYEQYF. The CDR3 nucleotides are TGTGCCAGCAGCTTGGGAGACAGGGGCTCTTACGAGCAGTACTTC.

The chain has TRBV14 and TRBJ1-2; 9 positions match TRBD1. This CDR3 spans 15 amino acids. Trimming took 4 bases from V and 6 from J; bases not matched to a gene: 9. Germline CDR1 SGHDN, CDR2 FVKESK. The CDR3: CASSRSGQGNHGYTF. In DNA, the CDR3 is TGTGCCAGCAGCCGTTCTGGACAGGGGAATCATGGCTACACCTTC. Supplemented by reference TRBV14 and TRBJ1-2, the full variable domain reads EAGVTQFPSHSVIEKGQTVTLRCDPISGHDNLYWYRRVMGKEIKFLLHFVKESKQDESGMPNNRFLAERTGGTYSTLKVQPAELEDSGVYFCASSRSGQGNHGYTFGSGTRLTVV.

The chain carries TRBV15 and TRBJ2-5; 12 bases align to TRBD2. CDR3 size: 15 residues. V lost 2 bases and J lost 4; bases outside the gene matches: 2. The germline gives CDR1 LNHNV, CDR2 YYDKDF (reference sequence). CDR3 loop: CATSRKLAGGETQYF. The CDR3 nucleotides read TGTGCCACCAGCAGAAAACTAGCGGGAGGAGAGACCCAGTACTTC.

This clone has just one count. CDR3: CASSLTDTYEQYF. For the CDR3, the DNA is TGTGCCAGCAGCTTGACTGACACCTACGAGCAGTACTTC. The chain has TRBV5-7 and TRBJ2-7, with D unclear. TRBV5-7 is designated an ORF whose function remains uncertain. This CDR3 has 13 residues. The ends were cut back, 1 base at V and 2 bases at J, with 7 bases in the middle.

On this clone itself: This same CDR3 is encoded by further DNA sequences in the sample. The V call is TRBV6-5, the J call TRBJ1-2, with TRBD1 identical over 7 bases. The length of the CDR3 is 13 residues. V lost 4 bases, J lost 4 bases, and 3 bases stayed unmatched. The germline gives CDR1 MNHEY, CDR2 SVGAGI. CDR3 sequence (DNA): TGTGCCAGCAGTTCCACAGGGGTCTATGGCTACACCTTC. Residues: CASSSTGVYGYTF.

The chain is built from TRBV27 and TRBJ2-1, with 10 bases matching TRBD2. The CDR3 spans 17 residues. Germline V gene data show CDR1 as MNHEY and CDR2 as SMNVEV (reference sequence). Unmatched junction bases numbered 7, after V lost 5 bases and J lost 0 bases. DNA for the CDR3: TGTGCCAGCAGTCCCCTTCTAGCGGGAGCCTCCTACAATGAGCAGTTCTTC. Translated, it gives CASSPLLAGASYNEQFF.

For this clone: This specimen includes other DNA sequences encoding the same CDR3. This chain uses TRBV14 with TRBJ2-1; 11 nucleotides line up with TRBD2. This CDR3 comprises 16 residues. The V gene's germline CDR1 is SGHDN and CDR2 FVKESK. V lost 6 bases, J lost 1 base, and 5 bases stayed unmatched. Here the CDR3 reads CASSLRLAGSYNEQFF. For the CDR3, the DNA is TGTGCCAGCAGTCTTCGACTAGCGGGGTCCTACAATGAGCAGTTCTTC.

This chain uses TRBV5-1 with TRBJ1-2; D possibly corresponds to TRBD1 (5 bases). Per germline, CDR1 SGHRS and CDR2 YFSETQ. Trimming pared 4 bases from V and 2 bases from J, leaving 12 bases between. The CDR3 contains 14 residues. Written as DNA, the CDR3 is TGCGCCAGCAGCCACGACAGCGTGAACTATGGCTACACCTTC. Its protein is CASSHDSVNYGYTF. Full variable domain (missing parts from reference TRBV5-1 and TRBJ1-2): KAGVTQTPRYLIKTRGQQVTLSCSPISGHRSVSWYQQTPGQGLQFLFEYFSETQRNKGNFPGRFSGRQFSNSRSEMNVSTLELGDSALYLCASSHDSVNYGYTFGSGTRLTVV.

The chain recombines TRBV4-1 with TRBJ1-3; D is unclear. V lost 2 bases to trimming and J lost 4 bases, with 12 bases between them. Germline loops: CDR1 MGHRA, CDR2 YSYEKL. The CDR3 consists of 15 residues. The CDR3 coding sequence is TGCGCCAGCAGCCAACCCCGGGAGCCAGGAAACACCATATATTTT. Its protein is CASSQPREPGNTIYF.

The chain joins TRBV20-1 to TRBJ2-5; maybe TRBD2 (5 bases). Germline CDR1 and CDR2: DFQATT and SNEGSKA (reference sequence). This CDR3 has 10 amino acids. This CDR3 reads CSSGIETQYF. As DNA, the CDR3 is TGCTCCTCCGGGATCGAGACCCAGTACTTC.

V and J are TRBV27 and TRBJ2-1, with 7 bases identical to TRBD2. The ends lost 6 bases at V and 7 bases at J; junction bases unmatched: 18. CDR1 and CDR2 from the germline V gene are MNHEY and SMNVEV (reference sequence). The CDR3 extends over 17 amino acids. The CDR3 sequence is CASRVGTSASYGNEQFF. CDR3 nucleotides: TGTGCCAGCAGGGTAGGAACTAGCGCCTCCTATGGGAATGAGCAGTTCTTC.